These 29 T cell receptor beta chains came from one sample sequenced in a study of shared clonotypes between healthy human individuals. Sequencing used immunoSEQ multiplex PCR; TCRdb keeps in-frame clones, though not all of them. The sample holds 2 million to 3 million clones, roughly 92% seen once. Sequenced input: naive CD4+ T cells sorted from blood. Subset given: CD45RA+ positively selected. The receptors derive from a man aged 18-30 years in good health.

The gene calls are TRBV9 and TRBJ1-2, with TRBD1 matching over 10 bases. This CDR3 has 15 residues. V lost 4 bases, J lost 7 bases, and 10 bases stayed unmatched. The germline gives CDR1 SGDLS, CDR2 YYNGEE. As DNA, the CDR3 is TGTGCCAGCAGCCCCCGGGGACAGGGGACGGGTGGCTACACCTTC. Its protein product is CASSPRGQGTGGYTF.

The rearrangement joins TRBV4-3 to TRBJ2-6; the match to TRBD1 covers 7 bases. Germline V lookup: CDR1 LGHNA, CDR2 YSLEER. The CDR3 contains 17 residues. Losses at the gene ends were 4 bases for V and 12 bases for J; bases not matched to a gene: 18. CDR3 bases: TGCGCCAGCAGCCCCAGCCCCGGGACAGCCGGACCATCCGTCCTGACTTTC. The encoded protein is CASSPSPGTAGPSVLTF.

The V call is TRBV18, the J call TRBJ2-2, with 11 nucleotides matching TRBD2. CDR3 length equals 17 residues. V lost 0 bases to trimming and J lost 6 bases; unmatched junction nucleotides: 6. Germline V gives CDR1 KGHSH, CDR2 LQKENI. CDR3 bases: TGTGCCAGCTCACCACCTGGTCGACTAGCGGGACCCGGGGAGCTGTTTTTT. This translates into CASSPPGRLAGPGELFF. The entire variable domain, with the rest obtained from reference TRBV18 and TRBJ2-2, is as follows: NAGVMQNPRHLVRRRGQEARLRCSPMKGHSHVYWYRQLPEEGLKFMVYLQKENIIDESGMPKERFSAEFPKEGPSILRIQQVVRGDSAAYFCASSPPGRLAGPGELFFGEGSRLTVL.

Concerning this clone itself: This sample includes further DNA sequences coding for the same CDR3. The rearrangement joins TRBV5-1 to TRBJ2-3; 11 bases line up with TRBD2. Germline V lookup: CDR1 SGHRS, CDR2 YFSETQ. The length of the CDR3 is 15 residues. Trimming removed 5 bases from V and 2 bases from J; junction bases left unmatched: 4. CDR3 DNA: TGCGCCAGCAGTACTAGCGGGGGATACACAGATACGCAGTATTTT. Encoded protein: CASSTSGGYTDTQYF. The variable domain in full, with the rest retrieved from reference TRBV5-1 and TRBJ2-3, is KAGVTQTPRYLIKTRGQQVTLSCSPISGHRSVSWYQQTPGQGLQFLFEYFSETQRNKGNFPGRFSGRQFSNSRSEMNVSTLELGDSALYLCASSTSGGYTDTQYFGPGTRLTVL.

V and J are TRBV10-1 and TRBJ2-3; a possible D gene is TRBD1 (5 bases). With 4 bases removed from V and 6 bases from J, the gap between germline ends came to 14 bases. The CDR3 sequence is 14 residues long. CDR1 is WNHNN, CDR2 SYGVQD, per germline (reference sequence). This CDR3 is CASSVQGLVDTQYF. Written as DNA, the CDR3 is TGCGCCAGCAGTGTTCAGGGCCTTGTTGATACGCAGTATTTT.

This clone was detected a few times. The rearrangement uses TRBV9 and TRBJ1-6; D is possibly TRBD1 (5 bases). Germline V lookup: CDR1 SGDLS, CDR2 YYNGEE. CDR3 size: 15 residues. V lost 2 bases to trimming and J lost 7 bases, with 13 bases between them. The CDR3 reads CASSVRQNGNSPLHF. CDR3 in DNA: TGTGCCAGCAGCGTTAGACAGAATGGCAATTCACCCCTCCACTTT.

This clone was observed a handful of times. In the same sample, other DNA sequences code for this CDR3. The chain joins TRBV28 to TRBJ1-2; D is unclear. The V gene lost 6 bases and the J gene lost 0 bases, with 8 bases spanning the gap. This CDR3 is built from 13 residues. Germline CDR1 MDHEN, CDR2 SYDVKM. The DNA for the CDR3 is TGTGCCAGCAGAGACGGAGCTAACTATGGCTACACCTTC. It is translated as CASRDGANYGYTF.

Details on this clone: Other nucleotide sequences in the sample specify the same CDR3. The V call is TRBV7-9, the J call TRBJ1-2, with TRBD1 as a possible D gene (5 bases). Per the germline V gene, CDR1 is SEHNR and CDR2 is FQNEAQ (reference sequence). With 2 bases removed from V and 3 bases from J, the gap between germline ends came to 7 bases. CDR3 length: 13 residues. CDR3 protein: CASSLQGDYGYTF. DNA of the CDR3: TGTGCCAGCAGCTTACAGGGAGACTATGGCTACACCTTC.

The V and J genes are TRBV30 and TRBJ1-4, with a tentative D call TRBD1 (6 bases). Trimming left V 2 bases short and J 8 bases short, with 12 bases between. The V gene's germline CDR1 is GTSNPN and CDR2 SVGIG (reference sequence). There are 13 residues in the CDR3. DNA for the CDR3: TGTGCCTGGAGTAGGGGGAGCAGAGAAAAACTGTTTTTT. Amino acids: CAWSRGSREKLFF.

The rearrangement links TRBV5-6 to TRBJ1-3; D ambiguous. Per germline, CDR1 SGHDT and CDR2 YYEEEE. This CDR3 contains 14 residues. V shed 1 base and J shed 4 bases, with 9 bases lying between them. The CDR3 nucleotides read TGTGCCAGCAGCTTGACATCGGGAGGAAACACCATATATTTT. Encoded protein: CASSLTSGGNTIYF.

V gene TRBV27 combines with J gene TRBJ1-2; 8 nucleotides align to TRBD1. The ends lost 6 bases at V and 2 bases at J; junction bases unmatched: 2. Germline loops: CDR1 MNHEY, CDR2 SMNVEV (reference sequence). This CDR3 region has 13 residues. Here the CDR3 reads CASRAGGNYGYTF. The CDR3 DNA reads TGTGCCAGCAGGGCAGGGGGCAACTATGGCTACACCTTC.

The chain couples TRBV5-4 to TRBJ2-1; a possible D gene is TRBD2 (6 bases). CDR3 length equals 16 residues. Trimming stripped 2 bases from V and 7 bases from J, with 19 bases between. Germline CDR1 and CDR2: SGHNT and YYREEE (reference sequence). CDR3 sequence (DNA): TGTGCCAGCAGCTTATACGGTTCCGGGAGAGGGAATGAGCAGTTCTTC. It specifies CASSLYGSGRGNEQFF.

The chain has TRBV5-6 and TRBJ2-4; tentative D call: TRBD2 (6 bases). This CDR3 has 14 amino acids. The germline CDR1 and CDR2 sequences are SGHDT and YYEEEE. Between the trimmed V and J ends, which lost 0 bases and 9 bases, there was a span of 13 bases. CDR3 nucleotide sequence: TGTGCCAGCAGCTTGGCCGGAGGGTCGATCATTCAGTACTTC. Residues: CASSLAGGSIIQYF.

As to this clone: Relative to the germline gene, one junction end is altered; a read error may explain this. This rearrangement joins TRBV7-9 to TRBJ1-4; the D is unclear. The CDR3 runs 14 residues. The germline V gene has CDR1 SEHNR and CDR2 FQNEAQ (reference sequence). CDR3 DNA sequence: TGTGCCAGCAGCCCCCGGGGAACTTATGAAAAACTGTTTTTT. This sequence encodes CASSPRGTYEKLFF.

The rearrangement joins TRBV6-6 to TRBJ1-1, with D uncertain. Between the trimmed V and J ends, which lost 6 bases and 0 bases, there was a span of 8 bases. This CDR3 spans 13 amino acids. Per germline, CDR1 MNHNY and CDR2 SVGAGI (reference sequence). The CDR3 DNA reads as TGTGCCAGCAGGTGCCCAGTGAACACTGAAGCTTTCTTT. It codes for CASRCPVNTEAFF.

CDR3: CASSSWDNYEQYF. CDR3 nucleotides: TGTGCCAGCAGCTCCTGGGACAACTACGAGCAGTACTTC. The chain couples TRBV5-4 to TRBJ2-7; D possibly corresponds to TRBD1 (6 bases). From germline, CDR1 is SGHNT and CDR2 YYREEE (reference sequence). The V end lost 3 bases, the J end lost 3 bases, and 10 bases lay between the germline ends. The CDR3 sequence is 13 residues long. Using reference TRBV5-4 and TRBJ2-7 for the parts outside the CDR3, the full variable domain is ETGVTQSPTHLIKTRGQQVTLRCSSQSGHNTVSWYQQALGQGPQFIFQYYREEENGRGNFPPRFSGLQFPNYSSELNVNALELDDSALYLCASSSWDNYEQYFGPGTRLTVT.

This clone was counted once. V gene TRBV19 combines with J gene TRBJ2-6, with unresolved D. V was clipped by 4 bases and J by 0 bases, with 13 bases between them. Germline-derived CDR1 and CDR2 are LNHDA and SQIVND (reference sequence). CDR3 length: 17 residues. The CDR3 DNA reads as TGTGCCAGTAGTACAGAGGCAGGATACTCTGGGGCCAACGTCCTGACTTTC. Encoded protein: CASSTEAGYSGANVLTF.

The chain employs TRBV2 and TRBJ2-1; 10 bases agree with TRBD2. The CDR3 runs 15 residues. With V trimmed by 2 bases and J by 7 bases, 5 bases remained unmatched. Germline V gene data show CDR1 as SNHLY and CDR2 as FYNNEI. Here the CDR3 DNA reads TGTGCCAGCAGTGAATCCAGCGGGGGGGCGAATGAGCAGTTCTTC. It yields the protein CASSESSGGANEQFF.

The chain couples TRBV5-1 to TRBJ2-1; TRBD1 is a possible D gene (6 bases). The length of the CDR3 is 16 residues. From germline, CDR1 is SGHRS and CDR2 YFSETQ. V gave up 4 bases and J gave up 7 bases, with 21 bases separating them. CDR3 coding DNA: TGCGCCAGCAGCACCGGAGGACAGAAAACTCAAAATGAGCAGTTCTTC. It yields the protein CASSTGGQKTQNEQFF.

V and J are TRBV15 and TRBJ2-5, with no clear D. Germline assignment: CDR1 LNHNV and CDR2 YYDKDF (reference sequence). Trimming removed 4 bases from V and 2 bases from J, with 11 bases in between. The CDR3 extends over 14 amino acids. Written as DNA, the CDR3 is TGTGCCACCAGCACCCCTGAAATACAAGAGACCCAGTACTTC. Its protein is CATSTPEIQETQYF.

The rearrangement uses TRBV28 and TRBJ2-2, with 10 bases identical to TRBD1. The CDR3 length is 14 residues. The germline V gene encodes CDR1 MDHEN and CDR2 SYDVKM. V gave up 7 bases and J gave up 6 bases; unmatched junction bases: 5. The CDR3 is CASTTGGSAGELFF. CDR3 sequence (DNA): TGTGCCAGCACGACAGGGGGCAGCGCCGGGGAGCTGTTTTTT.

V and J are TRBV19 and TRBJ1-5; D gene unclear. The CDR3 length is 15 residues. V was pared by 0 bases and J by 5 bases, with 11 bases between. CDR1 LNHDA and CDR2 SQIVND come from the germline V gene (reference sequence). CDR3 sequence: CASSIEGRFDQPQHF. CDR3 sequence (DNA): TGTGCCAGTAGTATAGAGGGCAGGTTTGATCAGCCCCAGCATTTT.

This rearrangement joins TRBV2 to TRBJ1-4; 7 nucleotides align to TRBD1. From germline, CDR1 is SNHLY and CDR2 FYNNEI. V gave up 7 bases and J gave up 4 bases; unmatched junction bases: 9. The CDR3 runs 15 residues. CDR3 region: CASNRPDRLNEKLFF. The CDR3 region has the DNA TGTGCCAGCAACCGCCCGGACAGGCTTAATGAAAAACTGTTTTTT.

The chain uses TRBV11-3 and TRBJ2-6, with D perhaps TRBD1 (6 bases). Germline V gene sequence: CDR1 SGHNT, CDR2 YENEEA. V was pared by 5 bases and J by 0 bases, with 8 bases between. The CDR3 consists of 15 residues. Written as DNA, the CDR3 is TGTGCCAGCAGCACACAGGGCTCTGGGGCCAACGTCCTGACTTTC. Its protein is CASSTQGSGANVLTF.

This clone was observed once. The chain recombines TRBV6-1 with TRBJ1-1, with D possibly TRBD1 on 5 matching bases. V dropped 1 base and J dropped 5 bases, with 11 bases sitting between them. The germline gives CDR1 MNHNS, CDR2 SASEGT. The CDR3 has 14 amino acids. The CDR3, as DNA: TGTGCCAGCAGTGAAGTTAGGGGATGGACTGAAGCTTTCTTT. Protein product: CASSEVRGWTEAFF.

The chain links TRBV11-2 to TRBJ1-6; a possible D gene is TRBD1 (5 bases). The CDR3 extends over 14 amino acids. The germline V gene has CDR1 SGHAT and CDR2 FQNNGV. V lost 3 bases and J 6 bases, leaving 9 bases between the germline ends. CDR3 nucleotide sequence: TGTGCCAGCAGCTTTGGGGGACTTAATTCACCCCTCCACTTT. Translated: CASSFGGLNSPLHF. The whole variable domain, remainder taken from reference TRBV11-2 and TRBJ1-6, is EAGVAQSPRYKIIEKRQSVAFWCNPISGHATLYWYQQILGQGPKLLIQFQNNGVVDDSQLPKDRFSAERLKGVDSTLKIQPAKLEDSAVYLCASSFGGLNSPLHFGNGTRLTVT.

J is TRBJ2-7 and V is TRBV11-3; D is unclear. Looked up from germline, CDR1 is SGHNT and CDR2 is YENEEA. There are 11 residues in the CDR3. V shed 5 bases and J shed 6 bases, with 8 bases lying between them. CDR3 loop: CASSQEVEQYF. The DNA of the CDR3 is TGTGCCAGCAGCCAGGAAGTCGAGCAGTACTTC.

This clone appeared once. The rearrangement links TRBV14 to TRBJ2-2, with TRBD2 as a possible D gene (5 bases). Germline CDR1 and CDR2: SGHDN and FVKESK. CDR3 size: 14 residues. Trimming shortened V by 4 bases and J by 4 bases, and 10 bases separated the two germline ends. CDR3 loop: CASSRTRATGELFF. CDR3 sequence (DNA): TGTGCCAGCAGCCGGACTCGTGCCACCGGGGAGCTGTTTTTT. Looking up the rest from reference TRBV14 and TRBJ2-2 gives the full variable domain: EAGVTQFPSHSVIEKGQTVTLRCDPISGHDNLYWYRRVMGKEIKFLLHFVKESKQDESGMPNNRFLAERTGGTYSTLKVQPAELEDSGVYFCASSRTRATGELFFGEGSRLTVL.

This clone was observed once. This sequence joins TRBV6-6 and TRBJ2-7; TRBD1 matches at 9 bases. The CDR3 is made up of 14 amino acids. J was trimmed by 5 bases and V by 6 bases; bases with no gene match: 8. CDR1 and CDR2 (germline): MNHNY, SVGAGI (reference sequence). The CDR3 loop reads CASRVPGQGNEQYF. CDR3 DNA sequence: TGTGCCAGCAGGGTCCCGGGACAGGGAAACGAGCAGTACTTC.